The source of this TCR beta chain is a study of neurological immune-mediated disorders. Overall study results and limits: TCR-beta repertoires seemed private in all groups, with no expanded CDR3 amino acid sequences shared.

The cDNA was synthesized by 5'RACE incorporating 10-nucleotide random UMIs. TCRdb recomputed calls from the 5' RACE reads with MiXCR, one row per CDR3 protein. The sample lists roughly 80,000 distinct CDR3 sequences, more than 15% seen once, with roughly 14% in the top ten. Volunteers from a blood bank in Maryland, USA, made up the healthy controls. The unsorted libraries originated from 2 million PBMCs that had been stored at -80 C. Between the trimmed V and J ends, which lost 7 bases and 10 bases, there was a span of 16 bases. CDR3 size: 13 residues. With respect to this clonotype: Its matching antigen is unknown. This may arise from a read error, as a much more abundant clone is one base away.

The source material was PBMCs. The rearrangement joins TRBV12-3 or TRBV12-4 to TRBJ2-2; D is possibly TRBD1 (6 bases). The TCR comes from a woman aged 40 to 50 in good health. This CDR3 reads CASTLLGAVELFF. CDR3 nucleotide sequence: TGTGCCAGCACATTGTTGGGGGCCGTGGAGCTGTTTTTT.